What follows are 27 T cell receptor beta chains derived from one specimen sequenced in a study of glioma-infiltrating T cells. Using RNA template, CDR3s of TCR alpha and beta were amplified with iRepertoire arm-PCR. MiXCR was run by TCRdb on the multiplex PCR reads, yielding one entry per CDR3 protein. In the table there are some 93,000 distinct CDR3 sequences, approximately 42% of which are singletons. The sequencing input was glioma tissue, nonneoplastic brain tissue, or PBMCs (not recorded which). The source of these receptors is a human donor with low-grade glioma or glioblastoma, undergoing nonglioma brain surgery, or in good health (not recorded which).

Ten or more counts support this clonotype. The chain joins TRBV24-1 to TRBJ2-2; the D is unclear. Germline V gene lookup returns CDR1 KGHDR and CDR2 SFDVKD. Trimming removed 7 bases from V and 4 bases from J, with 6 bases in between. CDR3 length equals 12 residues. The CDR3 here is CATRSATGELFF. The CDR3 coding sequence is TGTGCCACCAGATCGGCCACCGGGGAGCTGTTTTTT.

This clonotype was detected many times. The chain is built from TRBV19 and TRBJ2-7, with a possible D match to TRBD2 (7 bases). This CDR3 is 15 amino acids long. The germline V and J ends were trimmed by 2 bases and 3 bases, with 14 bases remaining between them. Looked up from germline, CDR1 is LNHDA and CDR2 is SQIVND (reference sequence). DNA of the CDR3: TGTGCCAGTAGTATAATCGGGGGGCGAGGCTACGAGCAGTACTTC. This sequence encodes CASSIIGGRGYEQYF.

This clonotype occurred a few times. Possible read error: a much larger clone is one base away. The rearrangement links TRBV24-1 to TRBJ2-3; no definite D call. Germline V CDR1 and CDR2: KGHDR, SFDVKD. The length of the CDR3 is 14 residues. In DNA, the CDR3 is TGTGCCACCAGTGATTTGGCGGCGGAAGATGCGCAGTATTTT. Amino acid sequence: CATSDLAAEDAQYF.

This clonotype was recorded many times. The chain has TRBV3-1 and TRBJ2-1, with 8 positions matching TRBD2. After removal of 4 bases from V and 5 bases from J, the junction contained 7 bases not matched to a gene. The CDR3 runs 15 residues. Per germline, CDR1 LGHDT and CDR2 YNNKEL (reference sequence). CDR3 region: CASSPRLALNNEQFF. Here the CDR3 DNA reads TGTGCCAGCAGCCCTCGACTAGCGCTGAACAATGAGCAGTTCTTC.

The table lists this clonotype with many counts. The chain combines TRBV3-1 with TRBJ2-7; 7 bases agree with TRBD1. CDR1 and CDR2 from the germline V gene are LGHDT and YNNKEL (reference sequence). V lost 2 bases and J lost 2; bases outside the gene matches: 6. The CDR3 is 15 residues long. CDR3 nucleotide sequence: TGTGCCAGCAGCCAATCCTCGACAGGGCCCTACGAGCAGTACTTC. Translation gives CASSQSSTGPYEQYF.

This clonotype was found many times. The genes are TRBV29-1 and TRBJ1-2, with 9 nucleotides matching TRBD1. The CDR3 runs to 12 residues. Germline V CDR1 and CDR2: SQVTM, ANQGSEA. With 4 bases clipped from V and 6 bases from J, the junction kept 3 bases outside the gene matches. The CDR3 region has the DNA TGCAGCGTTGGTCGGGACAGGGATGGCTACACCTTC. Encoded protein: CSVGRDRDGYTF.

This clonotype was seen ten or more times. The chain has TRBV29-1 and TRBJ2-1, with 10 bases that match TRBD1. Trimming took 5 bases from V and 0 from J; bases not matched to a gene: 10. In germline, CDR1 is SQVTM, CDR2 ANQGSEA. There are 17 residues in the CDR3. CDR3 region: CSVRPGTGEGSYNEQFF. The CDR3 region has the DNA TGCAGCGTTAGACCCGGGACAGGGGAGGGCTCCTACAATGAGCAGTTCTTC.

As regards this clonotype: Germline and junction disagree at one end, which may indicate a read error. The chain employs TRBV9 and TRBJ1-1; the D gene is possibly TRBD1 (5 bases). Per the germline V gene, CDR1 is SGDLS and CDR2 is YYNGEE. The CDR3 runs to 14 residues. CDR3 loop: CASSVAQGNNEAFF. CDR3 bases: TGTGCCAGCAGCGTTGCTCAGGGAAACAATGAAGCTTTCTTT.

The table lists this clonotype with many counts. The CDR3 DNA reads as TGCAGTGCCCACCCACTAGATCAAGAGACCCAGTACTTC. It codes for CSAHPLDQETQYF. The J gene is TRBJ2-5, the V gene TRBV20-1, with a weak D call TRBD2 (5 bases). Trimming took off 6 bases at V and 2 bases at J, with 13 bases between the two ends. The length of the CDR3 is 13 residues. Looked up from germline, CDR1 is DFQATT and CDR2 is SNEGSKA (reference sequence).

As concerns this clonotype: With a much larger clone just one base away, this may be a read error. V and J are TRBV3-1 and TRBJ2-5; D is perhaps TRBD2 (5 bases). Germline values: CDR1 LGHDT, CDR2 YNNKEL (reference sequence). The CDR3 is 13 residues long. CDR3: CASSSSGIRTHYF. The CDR3 nucleotides are TGTGCCAGCAGCTCCTCGGGGATTCGGACCCATTACTTC.

The CDR3 region has the DNA TGCAGTGCTAGAGACTCCGGGACTAGCGTAATGTATGAGCAGTTCTTC. This sequence encodes CSARDSGTSVMYEQFF. The chain combines TRBV20-1 with TRBJ2-1, with 10 bases identical to TRBD2. The trim removed 0 bases at V and 8 bases at J, leaving 10 bases unmatched. CDR1 and CDR2 from the germline V gene are DFQATT and SNEGSKA (reference sequence). The CDR3 is 16 residues long.

Points on this clonotype: A much larger clone differs from this one at a single base, so this may be a read error. The CDR3: CASSRDRGLADTQYF. The CDR3 coding sequence is TGCGCCAGCAGCCGGGACAGGGGGCTCGCAGATACGCAGTATTTT. The gene calls are TRBV5-1 and TRBJ2-3; 12 nucleotides align to TRBD1. The germline V gene has CDR1 SGHRS and CDR2 YFSETQ. The CDR3 extends over 15 amino acids. V dropped 4 bases and J dropped 4; count of bases not matched to a gene: 4.

This clonotype was counted at least ten times. This rearrangement joins TRBV18 to TRBJ2-6, with no clear D. V lost 4 bases, J lost 0 bases, and 4 bases lay in between. CDR3 length equals 14 residues. The germline CDR1 and CDR2 sequences are KGHSH and LQKENI. CDR3: CASSRLSGANVLTF. Here the CDR3 DNA reads TGTGCCAGCTCACGGCTCTCTGGGGCCAACGTCCTGACTTTC.

There are many counts of this clonotype. This chain links TRBV29-1 with TRBJ1-1; 10 bases are a match to TRBD1. Germline CDR1 SQVTM, CDR2 ANQGSEA. Trimming took 5 bases from V and 4 from J; bases not matched to a gene: 4. The CDR3 consists of 13 residues. CDR3 sequence reads: CSVYWTGGTEAFF. The CDR3 DNA is TGCAGCGTTTACTGGACAGGGGGCACTGAAGCTTTCTTT.

In regard to this clonotype: A much larger clone differs by one base, so this may be a read error. Because it lacks the conserved phenylalanine or tryptophan at the end, this CDR3 is likely a read error. The V call is TRBV14, the J call TRBJ2-3, with a possible D match to TRBD1 (6 bases). V was trimmed by 1 base and J by 2 bases, leaving 13 bases between them. Germline V gives CDR1 SGHDN, CDR2 FVKESK. The CDR3 has 16 residues. The CDR3 sequence is CASSQGKGDPTDTQYS. DNA of the CDR3: TGTGCCAGCAGCCAAGGGAAGGGGGACCCCACAGATACGCAGTATTCT.

This clonotype came up many times. The genes are TRBV7-9 and TRBJ2-1, with TRBD1 as a possible D gene (5 bases). The CDR3 runs 15 residues. Trimming shortened V by 4 bases and J by 7 bases, and 17 bases separated the two germline ends. Germline CDR1 reads SEHNR; CDR2 reads FQNEAQ (reference sequence). CDR3 sequence (DNA): TGTGCCAGCAGCTCTGGGGCTAATCGGCCAAATGAGCAGTTCTTC. This encodes CASSSGANRPNEQFF.

Concerning this clonotype itself: Sequence at one end of the junction differs from germline and may be a read error. The chain couples TRBV14 to TRBJ2-2; maybe TRBD2 (5 bases). This CDR3 is built from 13 residues. Germline V gene lookup returns CDR1 SGHDN and CDR2 FVKESK. The CDR3 region is CPSRQLVTVELFF. The CDR3 DNA reads TGTCCCAGCAGACAACTAGTGACCGTGGAGCTGTTTTTT.

This clonotype came up once. Here the CDR3 omits its conserved ending phenylalanine or tryptophan, so a read error is the likely source. The CDR3 bases are TGTGCCAGCAGCACTCGTCTAGCGGGAAGAAACACCGGGGAGCTGTTTTCT. Its protein is CASSTRLAGRNTGELFS. The chain links TRBV6-2 or TRBV6-3 to TRBJ2-2; 9 bases line up with TRBD2. V lost 6 bases and J lost 2; bases outside the gene matches: 10. The CDR3 consists of 17 residues. Germline assignment: CDR1 MNHEY and CDR2 SVGEGT.

Comment on this clonotype: It is unclear where the CDR3 begins or ends on the DNA, so no DNA is shown, and the CDR3 is as TCRdb lists it. This rearrangement joins TRBV4-1 to TRBJ1-6; the DNA was not compared with TRBD1, the D call given in the table. Per germline, CDR1 MGHRA and CDR2 YSYEKL. The CDR3 is made up of 24 amino acids, end residues included. The CDR3 loop reads CASSQEGGYNEQFFGPGDNSPLHF.

Comments on this clonotype: This may stem from a read error, because a much larger clone lies one nucleotide away. The chain is built from TRBV4-2 and TRBJ2-6, with TRBD1 identical over 8 bases. The germline V gene has CDR1 LGHNA and CDR2 YNFKEQ. The CDR3 sequence is 19 residues long. CDR3 residues: CASSLMAGQATAGANALTF. CDR3 coding DNA: TGTGCCAGCAGCTTAATGGCGGGACAGGCAACGGCAGGGGCCAACGCCCTGACTTTC.

Remarks on this clonotype: One junction end disagrees with the germline gene, perhaps due to a read error. CDR3 sequence: CASILAGGTRELFF. The CDR3 DNA reads as TGTGCCAGCATCTTAGCGGGGGGCACCAGGGAGCTGTTTTTT. This sequence joins TRBV7-2 and TRBJ2-2, with 10 bases identical to TRBD2. Germline V gene data show CDR1 as SGHTA and CDR2 as FQGNSA. This CDR3 is built from 14 residues.

In its sample, this clonotype was seen many times. The rearrangement links TRBV20-1 to TRBJ2-3, with D hard to call. Germline lookup yields CDR1 DFQATT and CDR2 SNEGSKA (reference sequence). The CDR3 spans 12 residues. V lost 7 bases and J lost 0, with 8 bases in between. CDR3 nucleotide sequence: TGCAGTGGGGCCAGCAGCACAGATACGCAGTATTTT. Protein product: CSGASSTDTQYF.

This clonotype was counted many times. The chain couples TRBV14 to TRBJ2-1; D possibly matches TRBD1 or TRBD2 (5 bases each). The ends were cut back, 3 bases at V and 12 bases at J, with 9 bases in the middle. The CDR3 loop spans 11 amino acids. Germline V gene lookup returns CDR1 SGHDN and CDR2 FVKESK. CDR3 DNA: TGTGCCAGCAGCCAGATTGGGGGGCAGTTCTTC. Translation gives CASSQIGGQFF.

This clonotype showed up many times. This chain's CDR3 is CSADTQRGGQETQYF. DNA for the CDR3: TGCAGTGCTGACACCCAGCGGGGGGGACAAGAGACCCAGTACTTC. This sequence joins TRBV20-1 and TRBJ2-5; 10 bases agree with TRBD2. This CDR3 region has 15 residues. Unmatched junction bases numbered 8, after V lost 5 bases and J lost 2 bases. From germline, CDR1 is DFQATT and CDR2 SNEGSKA (reference sequence).

This clonotype was recorded many times. The genes are TRBV25-1 and TRBJ2-3; D not resolved. With 5 bases removed from V and 4 bases from J, the gap between germline ends came to 7 bases. Germline-derived CDR1 and CDR2 are MGHDK and SYGVNS. The length of the CDR3 is 12 residues. The DNA of the CDR3 is TGTGCCAGCAGTCCCCAGTCAGATACGCAGTATTTT. Translation: CASSPQSDTQYF. The complete variable domain, with remaining parts taken from reference TRBV25-1 and TRBJ2-3, reads EADIYQTPRYLVIGTGKKITLECSQTMGHDKMYWYQQDPGMELHLIHYSYGVNSTEKGDLSSESTVSRIRTEHFPLTLESARPSHTSQYLCASSPQSDTQYFGPGTRLTVL.

This clonotype occurred many times. J is TRBJ2-4 and V is TRBV15, with TRBD1 matching 9 bases. Germline V gene lookup returns CDR1 LNHNV and CDR2 YYDKDF (reference sequence). V was pared by 3 bases and J by 5 bases, with 11 bases of the junction left unmatched. The CDR3 runs 17 residues. The DNA of the CDR3 is TGTGCCACCAGCAGGGGCCGGGACAGGGTCAGGGAAAACATTCAGTACTTC. This translates into CATSRGRDRVRENIQYF. Full variable domain (remainder filled in from reference TRBV15 and TRBJ2-4): DAMVIQNPRYQVTQFGKPVTLSCSQTLNHNVMYWYQQKSSQAPKLLFHYYDKDFNNEADTPDNFQSRRPNTSFCFLDIRSPGLGDTAMYLCATSRGRDRVRENIQYFGAGTRLSVL.

This clonotype was counted at least ten times. The V gene is TRBV29-1, the J gene TRBJ2-3; 9 nucleotides line up with TRBD1. CDR1 is SQVTM, CDR2 ANQGSEA, per germline. With V trimmed by 6 bases and J by 2 bases, 6 bases remained unmatched. The CDR3 loop spans 14 amino acids. CDR3 sequence reads: CSVLTGGLTDTQYF. The CDR3 coding sequence is TGCAGCGTCCTGACAGGGGGTCTCACAGATACGCAGTATTTT.